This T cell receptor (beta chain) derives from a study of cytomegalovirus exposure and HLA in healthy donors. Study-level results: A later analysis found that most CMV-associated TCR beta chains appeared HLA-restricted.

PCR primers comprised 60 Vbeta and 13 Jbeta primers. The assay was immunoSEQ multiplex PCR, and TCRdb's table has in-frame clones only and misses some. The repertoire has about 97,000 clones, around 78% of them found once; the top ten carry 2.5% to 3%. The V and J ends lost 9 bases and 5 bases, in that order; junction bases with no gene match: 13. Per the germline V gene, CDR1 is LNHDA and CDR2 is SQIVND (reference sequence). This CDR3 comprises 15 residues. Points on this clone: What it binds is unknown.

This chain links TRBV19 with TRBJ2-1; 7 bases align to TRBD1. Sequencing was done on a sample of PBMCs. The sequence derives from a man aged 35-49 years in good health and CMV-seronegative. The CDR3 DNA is TGTGCCAGCAGATACCCAGGGGGAAGGCACAATGAGCAGTTCTTC. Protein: CASRYPGGRHNEQFF.